This TCR beta chain derives from a study of response to subunit inactivated influenza vaccine. Overall study results and limits: The authors suggested that few new T cells are recruited per seasonal influenza vaccination.

This clonotype was recorded a few times. Its antigen is still unknown. In TCRdb, the RT-PCR reads were re-called with MiXCR into one record per CDR3 protein. Among hundreds of thousands of distinct CDR3 sequences listed, around a sixth were seen once. V was trimmed by 4 bases and J by 6 bases, leaving 12 bases between them. The germline gives CDR1 LGHDT, CDR2 YNNKEL (reference sequence). This CDR3 contains 14 residues. V is TRBV3-1 and J is TRBJ2-2; D remains unclear. The sequence was obtained from a man between 45 and 60 years old who received an inactivated influenza vaccine. The input for sequencing was PBMCs from blood, taken about 13 days after vaccination. The CDR3 is CASSPPRNSGELFF. In DNA, the CDR3 is TGTGCCAGCAGCCCCCCCCGTAACTCCGGGGAGCTGTTTTTT.